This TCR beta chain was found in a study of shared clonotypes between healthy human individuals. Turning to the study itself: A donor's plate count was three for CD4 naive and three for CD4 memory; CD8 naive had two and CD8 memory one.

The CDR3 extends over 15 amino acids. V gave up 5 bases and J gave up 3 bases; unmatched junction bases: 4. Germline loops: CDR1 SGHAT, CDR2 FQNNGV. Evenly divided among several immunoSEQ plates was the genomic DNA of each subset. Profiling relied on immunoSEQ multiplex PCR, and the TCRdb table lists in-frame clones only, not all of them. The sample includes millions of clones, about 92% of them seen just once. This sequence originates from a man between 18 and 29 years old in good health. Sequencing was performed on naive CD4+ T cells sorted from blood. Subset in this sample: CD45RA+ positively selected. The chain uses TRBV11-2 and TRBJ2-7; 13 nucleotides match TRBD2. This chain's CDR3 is CASSLTSGGVYEQYF. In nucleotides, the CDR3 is TGTGCCAGCAGCCTAACTAGCGGGGGGGTCTACGAGCAGTACTTC.